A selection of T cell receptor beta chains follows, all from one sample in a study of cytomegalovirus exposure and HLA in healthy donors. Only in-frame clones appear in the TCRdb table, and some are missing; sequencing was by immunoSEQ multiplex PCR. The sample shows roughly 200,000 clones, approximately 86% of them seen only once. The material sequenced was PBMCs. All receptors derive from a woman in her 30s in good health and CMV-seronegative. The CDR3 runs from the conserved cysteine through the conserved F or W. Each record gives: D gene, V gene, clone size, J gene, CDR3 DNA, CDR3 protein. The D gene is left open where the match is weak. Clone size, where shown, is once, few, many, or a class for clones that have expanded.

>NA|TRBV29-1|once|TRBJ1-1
TGCAGCGTTCAGGTTCCTGAAGCTTTCTTT
CSVQVPEAFF
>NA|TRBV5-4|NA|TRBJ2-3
TGTGCCAGCAGCTTGGGTGCGACGATAGGGGTTGGCACAGATACGCAGTATTTT
CASSLGATIGVGTDTQYF
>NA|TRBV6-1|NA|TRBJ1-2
TGTGCCAGCAGTGAAGCGGCAAGCTATGGCTACACCTTC
CASSEAASYGYTF
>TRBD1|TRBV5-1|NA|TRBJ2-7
TGCGCCAGCAGCATCCGGGACAGGGGGGGCGAGCAGTACTTC
CASSIRDRGGEQYF
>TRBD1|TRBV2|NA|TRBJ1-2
TGTGCCAGCAGGCCTCCGGGACAGGGGTTCTATGGCTACACCTTC
CASRPPGQGFYGYTF
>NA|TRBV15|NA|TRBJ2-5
TGTGCCACCAGCCCCCGGGTAGCGGAGACCCAGTACTTC
CATSPRVAETQYF
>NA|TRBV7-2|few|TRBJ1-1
TGTGCCAGCAGCTTCAGGGGAGAAGCTTTCTTT
CASSFRGEAFF
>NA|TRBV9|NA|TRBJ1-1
TGTGCCAGCAGCCCCGGACGGGAAGGGATGACTGAAGCTTTCTTT
CASSPGREGMTEAFF
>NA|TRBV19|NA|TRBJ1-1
TGTGCCAGTTCGCCTCGGGGGGCCCCGGGTGGAGCTTTCTTT
CASSPRGAPGGAFF
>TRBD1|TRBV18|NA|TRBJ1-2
TGTGCCAGCACGCCGGAGGGGGCAGGCTATGGCTACACCTTC
CASTPEGAGYGYTF
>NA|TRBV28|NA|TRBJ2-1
TGTGCCAGCAGTTCCCCATCCCGGACACAGAAGGCATACAATGAGCAGTTCTTC
CASSSPSRTQKAYNEQFF
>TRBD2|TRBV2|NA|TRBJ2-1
TGTGCCAGTCAGGGGGGACTAGCGATTAATGAGCAGTTCTTC
CASQGGLAINEQFF
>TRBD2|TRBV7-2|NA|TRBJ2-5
TGTGCCAGCAGCCCGTATGGGACTAGCGGGGGGCTAGAGACCCAGTACTTC
CASSPYGTSGGLETQYF
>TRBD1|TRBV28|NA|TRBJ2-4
TGTGCCAGCAGACCACGGACAGGGGGGACCAAAAACATTCAGTACTTC
CASRPRTGGTKNIQYF
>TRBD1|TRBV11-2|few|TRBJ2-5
TGTGCCAGCAGCTCAGGGGGACGAGAGACCCAGTACTTC
CASSSGGRETQYF
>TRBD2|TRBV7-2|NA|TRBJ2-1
TGTGCCAGCGGCGCGACTAGCGGGAGCAATGAGCAGTTCTTC
CASGATSGSNEQFF
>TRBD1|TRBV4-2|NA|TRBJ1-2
TGTGCCAGCAGCCCGTTAGGGGGACAGCCAAATGGCTACACCTTC
CASSPLGGQPNGYTF
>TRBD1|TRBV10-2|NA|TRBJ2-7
TGCGCCAGCAGTGCGGGACAGGGCTACGAGCAGTACTTC
CASSAGQGYEQYF